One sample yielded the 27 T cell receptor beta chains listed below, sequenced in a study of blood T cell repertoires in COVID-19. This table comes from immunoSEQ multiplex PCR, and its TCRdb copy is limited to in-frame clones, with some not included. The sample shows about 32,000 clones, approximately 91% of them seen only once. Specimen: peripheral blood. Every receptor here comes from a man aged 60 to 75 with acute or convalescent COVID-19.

CDR3 DNA: TGTGCCAGCTCCACCGGTTCCTACAATGAGCAGTTCTTC. It specifies CASSTGSYNEQFF. The V call is TRBV12-3 or TRBV12-4, the J call TRBJ2-1; D not certain. There are 13 residues in the CDR3. V lost 8 bases, J lost 1 base, and 9 bases lay in between.

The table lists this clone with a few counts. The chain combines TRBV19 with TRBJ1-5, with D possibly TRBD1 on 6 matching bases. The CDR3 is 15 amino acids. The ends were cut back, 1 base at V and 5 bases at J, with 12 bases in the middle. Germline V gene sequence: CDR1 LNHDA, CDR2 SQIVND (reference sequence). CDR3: CASSIGRGFYQPQHF. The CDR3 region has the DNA TGTGCCAGTAGTATAGGAAGGGGGTTCTATCAGCCCCAGCATTTT. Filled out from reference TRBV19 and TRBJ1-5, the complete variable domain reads DGGITQSPKYLFRKEGQNVTLSCEQNLNHDAMYWYRQDPGQGLRLIYYSQIVNDFQKGDIAEGYSVSREKKESFPLTVTSAQKNPTAFYLCASSIGRGFYQPQHFGDGTRLSIL.

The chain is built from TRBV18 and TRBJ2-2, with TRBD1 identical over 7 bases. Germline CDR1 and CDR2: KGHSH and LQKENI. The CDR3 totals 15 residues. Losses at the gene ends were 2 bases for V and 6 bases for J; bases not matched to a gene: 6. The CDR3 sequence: CASSPARQGAGELFF. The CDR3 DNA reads TGTGCCAGCTCACCAGCCAGACAGGGCGCCGGGGAGCTGTTTTTT.

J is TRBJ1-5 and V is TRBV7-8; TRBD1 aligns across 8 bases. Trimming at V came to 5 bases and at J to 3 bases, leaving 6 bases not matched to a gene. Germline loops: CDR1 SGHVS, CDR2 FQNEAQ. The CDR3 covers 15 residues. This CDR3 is CASSKDRGINQPQHF. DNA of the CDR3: TGTGCCAGCAGCAAAGACAGGGGAATCAATCAGCCCCAGCATTTT. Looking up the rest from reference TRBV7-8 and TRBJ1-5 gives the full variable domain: GAGVSQSPRYKVAKRGQDVALRCDPISGHVSLFWYQQALGQGPEFLTYFQNEAQLDKSGLPSDRFFAERPEGSVSTLKIQRTQQEDSAVYLCASSKDRGINQPQHFGDGTRLSIL.

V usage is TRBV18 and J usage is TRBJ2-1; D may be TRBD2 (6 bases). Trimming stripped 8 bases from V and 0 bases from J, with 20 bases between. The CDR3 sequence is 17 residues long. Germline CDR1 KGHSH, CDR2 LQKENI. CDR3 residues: CASTWRVGGDSYNEQFF. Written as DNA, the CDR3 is TGTGCCAGCACTTGGAGGGTGGGCGGCGACTCCTACAATGAGCAGTTCTTC.

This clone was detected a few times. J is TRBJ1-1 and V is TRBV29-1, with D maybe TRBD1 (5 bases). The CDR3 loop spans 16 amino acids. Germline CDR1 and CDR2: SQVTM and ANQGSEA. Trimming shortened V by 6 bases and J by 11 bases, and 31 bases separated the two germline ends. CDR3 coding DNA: TGCAGCGTCCCTGGAGTAGTGTCCGGGACTCCTTGGGATGCTTTCTTT. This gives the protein CSVPGVVSGTPWDAFF.

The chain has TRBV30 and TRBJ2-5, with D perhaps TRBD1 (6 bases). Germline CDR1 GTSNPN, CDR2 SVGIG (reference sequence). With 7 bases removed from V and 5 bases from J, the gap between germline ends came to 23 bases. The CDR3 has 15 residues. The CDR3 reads CASTNGSPQGETQYF. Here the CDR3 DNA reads TGTGCCTCCACCAATGGGTCACCTCAGGGGGAGACCCAGTACTTC.

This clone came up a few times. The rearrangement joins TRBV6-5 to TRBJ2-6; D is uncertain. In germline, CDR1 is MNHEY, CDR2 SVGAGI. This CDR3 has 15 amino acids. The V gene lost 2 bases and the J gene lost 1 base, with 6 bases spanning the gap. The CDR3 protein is CASSYLRSGANVLTF. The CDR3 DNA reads TGTGCCAGCAGTTACCTCAGGTCTGGGGCCAACGTCCTGACTTTC.

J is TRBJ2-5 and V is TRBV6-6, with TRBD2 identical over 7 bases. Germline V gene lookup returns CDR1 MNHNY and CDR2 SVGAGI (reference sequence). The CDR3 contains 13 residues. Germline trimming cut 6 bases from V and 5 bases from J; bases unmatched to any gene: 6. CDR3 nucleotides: TGTGCCAGCAGGCAAACTAGCGACGAGACCCAGTACTTC. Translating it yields CASRQTSDETQYF.

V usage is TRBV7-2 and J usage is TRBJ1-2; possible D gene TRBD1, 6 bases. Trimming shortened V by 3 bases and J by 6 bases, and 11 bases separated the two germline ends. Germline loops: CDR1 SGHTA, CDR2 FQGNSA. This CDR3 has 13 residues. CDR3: CASSFGGADGYTF. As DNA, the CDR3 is TGTGCCAGCAGCTTTGGGGGGGCCGATGGCTACACCTTC.

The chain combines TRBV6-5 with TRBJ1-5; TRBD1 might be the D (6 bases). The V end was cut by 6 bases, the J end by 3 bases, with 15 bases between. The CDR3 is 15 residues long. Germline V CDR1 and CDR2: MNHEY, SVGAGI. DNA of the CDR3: TGTGCCAGCAGCCCGGACAGCGGAGCCAATCAGCCCCAGCATTTT. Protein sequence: CASSPDSGANQPQHF.

In nucleotides, the CDR3 is TGTGCCAGCAGCTTGGGCAGGATCACAGATACGCAGTATTTT. Translating gives CASSLGRITDTQYF. V gene TRBV7-9 combines with J gene TRBJ2-3; D uncertain. Trimming took 3 bases from V and 2 from J, leaving 9 bases between them. Germline V gene data show CDR1 as SEHNR and CDR2 as FQNEAQ (reference sequence). CDR3 size: 14 residues.

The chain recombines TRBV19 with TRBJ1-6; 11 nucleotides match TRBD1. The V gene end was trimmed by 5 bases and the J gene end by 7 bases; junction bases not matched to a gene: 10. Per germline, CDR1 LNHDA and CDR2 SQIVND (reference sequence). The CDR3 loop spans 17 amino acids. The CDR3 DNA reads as TGTGCCAGTAGTGCCTGGCCCGGGACAGGGGGGAATTCACCCCTCCACTTT. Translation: CASSAWPGTGGNSPLHF. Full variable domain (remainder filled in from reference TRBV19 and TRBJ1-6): DGGITQSPKYLFRKEGQNVTLSCEQNLNHDAMYWYRQDPGQGLRLIYYSQIVNDFQKGDIAEGYSVSREKKESFPLTVTSAQKNPTAFYLCASSAWPGTGGNSPLHFGNGTRLTVT.

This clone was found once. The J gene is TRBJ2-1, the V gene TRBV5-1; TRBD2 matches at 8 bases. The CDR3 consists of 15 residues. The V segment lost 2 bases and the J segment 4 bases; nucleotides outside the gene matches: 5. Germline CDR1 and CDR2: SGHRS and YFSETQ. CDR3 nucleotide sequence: TGCGCCAGCAGCTTACGGCTAGCGGGTTACAATGAGCAGTTCTTC. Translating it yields CASSLRLAGYNEQFF.

CDR3: CASSSAGGPPREQFF. The CDR3 nucleotides are TGTGCCAGCAGTTCCGCGGGAGGCCCCCCTCGGGAGCAGTTCTTC. The gene calls are TRBV6-5 and TRBJ2-1; 8 nucleotides match TRBD2. Germline V gene data show CDR1 as MNHEY and CDR2 as SVGAGI. The V and J ends lost 4 bases and 10 bases, in that order; junction bases with no gene match: 12. The CDR3 runs 15 residues.

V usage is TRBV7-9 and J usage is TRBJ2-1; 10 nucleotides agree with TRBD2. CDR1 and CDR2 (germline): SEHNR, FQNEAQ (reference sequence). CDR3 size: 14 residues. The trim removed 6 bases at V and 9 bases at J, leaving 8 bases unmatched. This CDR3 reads CASSRTSGGAEQFF. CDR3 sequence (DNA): TGTGCCAGCAGTCGGACTAGCGGAGGGGCTGAGCAGTTCTTC.

Written as DNA, the CDR3 is TGTGCCAGCAGCTTAGCGGTAGCAGGGGGTGAGGGTGAAAAACTGTTTTTT. Translated: CASSLAVAGGEGEKLFF. The chain employs TRBV7-8 and TRBJ1-4; 7 bases agree with TRBD1. The V and J ends lost 0 bases and 7 bases, in that order; junction bases with no gene match: 11. Germline CDR1 SGHVS, CDR2 FQNEAQ. This CDR3 spans 17 amino acids. Looking up the rest from reference TRBV7-8 and TRBJ1-4 gives the full variable domain: GAGVSQSPRYKVAKRGQDVALRCDPISGHVSLFWYQQALGQGPEFLTYFQNEAQLDKSGLPSDRFFAERPEGSVSTLKIQRTQQEDSAVYLCASSLAVAGGEGEKLFFGSGTQLSVL.

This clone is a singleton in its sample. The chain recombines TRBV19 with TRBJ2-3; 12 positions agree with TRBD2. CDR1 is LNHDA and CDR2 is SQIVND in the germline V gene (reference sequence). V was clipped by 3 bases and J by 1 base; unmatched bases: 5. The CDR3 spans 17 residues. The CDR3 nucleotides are TGTGCCAGTAGTATCGCTAGCGGGAGGGCCGGCACAGATACGCAGTATTTT. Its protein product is CASSIASGRAGTDTQYF. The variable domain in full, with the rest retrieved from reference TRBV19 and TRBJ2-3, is DGGITQSPKYLFRKEGQNVTLSCEQNLNHDAMYWYRQDPGQGLRLIYYSQIVNDFQKGDIAEGYSVSREKKESFPLTVTSAQKNPTAFYLCASSIASGRAGTDTQYFGPGTRLTVL.

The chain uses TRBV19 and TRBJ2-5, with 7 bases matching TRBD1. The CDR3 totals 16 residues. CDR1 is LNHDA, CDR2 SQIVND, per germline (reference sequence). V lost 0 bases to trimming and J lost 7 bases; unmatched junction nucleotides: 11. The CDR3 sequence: CASSIEVATGLGTQYF. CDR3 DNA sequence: TGTGCCAGTAGTATAGAGGTCGCGACAGGGCTCGGGACCCAGTACTTC.

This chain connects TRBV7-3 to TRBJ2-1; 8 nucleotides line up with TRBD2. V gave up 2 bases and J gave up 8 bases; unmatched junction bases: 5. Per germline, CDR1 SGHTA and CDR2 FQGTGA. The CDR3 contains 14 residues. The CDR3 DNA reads TGTGCCAGCAGCTTAGGGGGACTAGTCGATGAGCAGTTCTTC. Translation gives CASSLGGLVDEQFF.

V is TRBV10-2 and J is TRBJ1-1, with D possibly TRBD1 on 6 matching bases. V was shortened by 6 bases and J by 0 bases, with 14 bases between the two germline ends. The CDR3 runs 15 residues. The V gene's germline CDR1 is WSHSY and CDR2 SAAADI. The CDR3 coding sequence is TGCGCCAGCAGCCCTCGGGACACTTTGAACACTGAAGCTTTCTTT. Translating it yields CASSPRDTLNTEAFF.

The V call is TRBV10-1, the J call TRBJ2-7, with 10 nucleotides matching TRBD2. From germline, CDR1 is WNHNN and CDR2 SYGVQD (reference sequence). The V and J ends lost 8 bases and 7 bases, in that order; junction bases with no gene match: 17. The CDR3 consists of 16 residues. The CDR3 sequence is CASPGLSGRSFEEQYV. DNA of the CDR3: TGCGCCAGCCCGGGCCTTAGCGGGAGGTCCTTCGAGGAGCAGTACGTC.

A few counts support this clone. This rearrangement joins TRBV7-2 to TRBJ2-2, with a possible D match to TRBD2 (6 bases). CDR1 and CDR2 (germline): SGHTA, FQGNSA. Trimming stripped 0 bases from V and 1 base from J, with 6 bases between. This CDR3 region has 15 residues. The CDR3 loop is CASSLAGGNTGELFF. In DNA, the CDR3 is TGTGCCAGCAGCTTAGCGGGGGGGAACACCGGGGAGCTGTTTTTT.

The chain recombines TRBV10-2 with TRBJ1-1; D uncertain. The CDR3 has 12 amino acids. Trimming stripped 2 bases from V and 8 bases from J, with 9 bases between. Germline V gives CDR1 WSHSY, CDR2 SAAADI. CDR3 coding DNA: TGCGCCAGCAGTGAGCCTCTCGGGGAAGCTTTCTTT. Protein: CASSEPLGEAFF.

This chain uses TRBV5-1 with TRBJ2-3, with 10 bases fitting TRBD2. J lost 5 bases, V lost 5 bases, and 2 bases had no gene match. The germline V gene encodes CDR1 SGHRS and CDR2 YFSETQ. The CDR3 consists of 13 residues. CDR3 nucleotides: TGCGCCAGCAGTCAGCGGGAGGGAGATACGCAGTATTTT. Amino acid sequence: CASSQREGDTQYF.

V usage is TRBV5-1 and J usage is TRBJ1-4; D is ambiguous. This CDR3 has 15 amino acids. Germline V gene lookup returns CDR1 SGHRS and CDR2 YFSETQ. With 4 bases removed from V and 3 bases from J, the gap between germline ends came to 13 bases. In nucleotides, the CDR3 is TGCGCCAGCAGCCTCCGGTTGGAGTCTAATGAAAAACTGTTTTTT. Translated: CASSLRLESNEKLFF.

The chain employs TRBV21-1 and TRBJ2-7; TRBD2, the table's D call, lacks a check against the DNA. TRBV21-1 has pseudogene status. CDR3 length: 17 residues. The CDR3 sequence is CASSKAGTSGMNYEQYV. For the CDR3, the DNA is TGTGCCAGCAGCAAAGCGGGGACTAGCGGGATGAACTACGAGCAGTACGTC.